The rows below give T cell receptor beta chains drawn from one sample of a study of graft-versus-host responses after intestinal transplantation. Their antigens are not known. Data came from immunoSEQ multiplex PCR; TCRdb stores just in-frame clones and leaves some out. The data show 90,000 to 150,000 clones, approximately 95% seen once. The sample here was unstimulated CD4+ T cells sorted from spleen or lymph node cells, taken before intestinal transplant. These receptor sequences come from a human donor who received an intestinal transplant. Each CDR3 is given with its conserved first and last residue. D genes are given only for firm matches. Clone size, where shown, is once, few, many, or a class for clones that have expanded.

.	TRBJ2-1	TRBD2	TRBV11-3	TGTGCCAGCAGCTCCCCGACTAGCGGGAGTAATGAGCAGTTCTTC	CASSSPTSGSNEQFF
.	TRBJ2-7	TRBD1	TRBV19	TGTGCCAGTAGTTCCCGACAGGGGGCTTACTACGAGCAGTACTTC	CASSSRQGAYYEQYF
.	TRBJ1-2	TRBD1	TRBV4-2	TGTGCCAGCAGCCAAGAGAAGGGAAGGGGACAGGGAGGCTATGGCTACACCTTC	CASSQEKGRGQGGYGYTF
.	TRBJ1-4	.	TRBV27	TGTGCCAGCAGGTCGATACGTGGGGGGCGGGTTGAAAAACTGTTTTTT	CASRSIRGGRVEKLFF
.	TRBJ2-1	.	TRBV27	TGTGCCAGCAGTTTACGGGTAGGGGTGGGTCTAGTGAATGAGCAGTTCTTC	CASSLRVGVGLVNEQFF
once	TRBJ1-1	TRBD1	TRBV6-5	TGTGCCAGCGGGGCAGGGGGCGGGAACACTGAAGCTTTCTTT	CASGAGGGNTEAFF
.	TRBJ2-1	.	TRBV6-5	TGTGCCAGCAGCCCCGGGACATTGAGAGATGAGCAGTTCTTC	CASSPGTLRDEQFF
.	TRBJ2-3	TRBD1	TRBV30	TGTGCCTGGAGAGATACAGGGGGCACAGATACGCAGTATTTT	CAWRDTGGTDTQYF
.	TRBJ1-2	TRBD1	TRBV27	TGTGCCAGCAGGGACAGGAGGCCCTATGGCTACACCTTC	CASRDRRPYGYTF
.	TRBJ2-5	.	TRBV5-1	TGCGCCAGCAGCTTGTCGGACGGTCAAGAGACCCAGTACTTC	CASSLSDGQETQYF
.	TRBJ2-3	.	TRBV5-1	TGCGCCAGCAGCTGGGACAGCACAGATACGCAGTATTTT	CASSWDSTDTQYF
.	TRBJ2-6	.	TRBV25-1	TGTGCCAGCAGTGAAAAGGGGGCTGGGGCCAACGTCCTGACTTTC	CASSEKGAGANVLTF
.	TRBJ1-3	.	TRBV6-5	TGTGCCAGCAGTTACGGGCCTCTTTTCTCTGGAAACACCATATATTTT	CASSYGPLFSGNTIYF
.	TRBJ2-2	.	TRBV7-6	TGTGCCAGCAGCTTATATCCACCGAACAGGAACACCGGGGAGCTGTTTTTT	CASSLYPPNRNTGELFF
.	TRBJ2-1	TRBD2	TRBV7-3	TGTGCCAGCAGCTTATGGGAGGGTGCGAATGAGCAGTTCTTC	CASSLWEGANEQFF
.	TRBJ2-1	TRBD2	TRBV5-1	TGCGCCAGCAGCTCTATAGCGGGAGCGGATGAGCAGTTCTTC	CASSSIAGADEQFF
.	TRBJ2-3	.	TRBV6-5	TGTGCCAGCAACAAGCCTAGCACAGATACGCAGTATTTT	CASNKPSTDTQYF
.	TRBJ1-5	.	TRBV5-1	TGCGCCAGCAGCTTCGGACCGACAGGCAATCAGCCCCAGCATTTT	CASSFGPTGNQPQHF
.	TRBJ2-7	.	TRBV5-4	TGTGCCAGCAGCTTGTACGGGGTCGAGCAGTACTTC	CASSLYGVEQYF
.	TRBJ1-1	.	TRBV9	TGTGCCAGCAGCGTAGGTCGAACTATGAACACTGAAGCTTTCTTT	CASSVGRTMNTEAFF
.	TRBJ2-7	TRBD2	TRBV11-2	TGTGCCAGCAGCTTAGAATCCCTAGCGGGAGTCCCCTCCTACGAGCAGTACTTC	CASSLESLAGVPSYEQYF
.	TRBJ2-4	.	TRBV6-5	TGTGCCAGCAGTTCCCAACCGGCGGGAGCCAAAAACATTCAGTACTTC	CASSSQPAGAKNIQYF
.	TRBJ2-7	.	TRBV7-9	TGTGCCAGCGGGCACTGGGCAGGGAGAAACGAGCAGTACTTC	CASGHWAGRNEQYF
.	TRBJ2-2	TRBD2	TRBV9	TGTGCCAGCAGCGTAAGCGGGACCGGCACCGGGGAGCTGTTTTTT	CASSVSGTGTGELFF
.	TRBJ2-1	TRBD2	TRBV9	TGTGCCAGCAGCGGTAGCGGGAGGAGAGACAATGAGCAGTTCTTC	CASSGSGRRDNEQFF
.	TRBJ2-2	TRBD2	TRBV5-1	TGCGCCAGCAGCCCCCGGGGGGGATTGAACACCGGGGAGCTGTTTTTT	CASSPRGGLNTGELFF
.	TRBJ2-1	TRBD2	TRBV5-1	TGCGCCGCTACCCTGCGGGAGTTCTTCTTATCCTCCTACAATGAGCAGTTCTTC	CAATLREFFLSSYNEQFF
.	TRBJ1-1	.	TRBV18	TGTGCCAGCTCACCACCGTCCGGGACGGGCCTGAACACTGAAGCTTTCTTT	CASSPPSGTGLNTEAFF
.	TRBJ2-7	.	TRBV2	TGTGCCAGCAGTCGTTATGGCGAGCAGTACTTC	CASSRYGEQYF
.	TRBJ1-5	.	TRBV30	TGTGCCTGGAGCCGGGTCCCGGTAGGTCAGCCCCAGCATTTT	CAWSRVPVGQPQHF
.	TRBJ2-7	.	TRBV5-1	TGCGCCAGCAGCTTGGGACAGGAGCAGCAGTACTTC	CASSLGQEQQYF
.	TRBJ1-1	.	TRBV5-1	TGCGCCAGCAGCTTGGCCAGAATGAACACTGAAGCTTTCTTT	CASSLARMNTEAFF
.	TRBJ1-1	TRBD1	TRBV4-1	TGCGCCAGCAGCCAAGATTGGGGAGGGACAGGGCGTGAAGCTTTCTTT	CASSQDWGGTGREAFF
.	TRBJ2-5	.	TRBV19	TGTGCCAGTAGTATAGAGCTCCCCCTGGTCCAGCCGCGAGAGGGCGAGGAGACCCAGTACTTC	CASSIELPLVQPREGEETQYF
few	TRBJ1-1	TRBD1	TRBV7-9	TGTGCCAGCAGCCCAGGGGGCAGTGGGAACACTGAAGCTTTCTTT	CASSPGGSGNTEAFF
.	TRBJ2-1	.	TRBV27	TGTGCCAGCAGTTCTAGCCTAAACGCCAATGAGCAGTTCTTC	CASSSSLNANEQFF
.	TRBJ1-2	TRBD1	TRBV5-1	TGCGCCAGCTCACATAATAGGGGACAGGCAACCAACTATGGCTACACCTTC	CASSHNRGQATNYGYTF
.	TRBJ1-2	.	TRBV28	TGTGCCAGCAACTTTAAAAGCAGGCATTGGTATGGCTACACCTTC	CASNFKSRHWYGYTF
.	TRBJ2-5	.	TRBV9	TGTGCCAGCAGCAACCCACGAGGGGCCGAGACCCAGTACTTC	CASSNPRGAETQYF
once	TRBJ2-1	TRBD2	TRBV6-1	TGTGCCAGCAGTGAGATGGGAGGGCCTAAAGAGCAGTTCTTC	CASSEMGGPKEQFF
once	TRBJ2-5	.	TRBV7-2	TGTGCCAGCAGCTTAGGTTTGGGACATAAAGAGACCCAGTACTTC	CASSLGLGHKETQYF
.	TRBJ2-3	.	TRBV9	TGTGCCAGCAGCGTAGAGATGGCAACGGATACGCAGTATTTT	CASSVEMATDTQYF
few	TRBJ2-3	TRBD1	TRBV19	TGTGCCAGTAGTCCCCAGGGGGGCACAGATACGCAGTATTTT	CASSPQGGTDTQYF
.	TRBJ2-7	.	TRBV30	TGTGCCTGCATCCCCGGGACGAGCTCCTACGAGCAGTACTTC	CACIPGTSSYEQYF
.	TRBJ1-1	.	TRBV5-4	TGTGCCAGCGGCCTAGATTTGAACACTGAAGCTTTCTTT	CASGLDLNTEAFF
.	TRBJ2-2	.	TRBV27	TGTGCCAGCAGTTTATCGACCCGGGTTCGGACCGGGGAGCTGTTTTTT	CASSLSTRVRTGELFF
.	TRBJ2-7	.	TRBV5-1	TGCGCCAGCACCCCTAATCTAGCAGGCTCCTACGAGCAGTACTTC	CASTPNLAGSYEQYF
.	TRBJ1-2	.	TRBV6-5	TGTGCCAGCAGTCCCTCTGGGGGGGATCGCGGCTACACCTTC	CASSPSGGDRGYTF
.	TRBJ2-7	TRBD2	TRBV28	TGTGCCAGCAGTTTATCTCGGACTAGCGGGATAAGAGGCTACGAGCAGTACTTC	CASSLSRTSGIRGYEQYF
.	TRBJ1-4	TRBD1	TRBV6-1	TGTGCCAGCAGTGAATGGGGGACAGATTCCCTTAATGAAAAACTGTTTTTT	CASSEWGTDSLNEKLFF
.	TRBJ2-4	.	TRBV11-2	TGTGCCAGCAGCTTAGTTGGGGGTCGGCGGAAAAACATTCAGTACTTC	CASSLVGGRRKNIQYF
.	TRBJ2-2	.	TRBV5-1	TGCGCCAGCAGCTTACCCCTCGTTGGGCGTACCGGGGAGCTGTTTTTT	CASSLPLVGRTGELFF